The subject of this entry is one T cell receptor beta chain. Original methodology: For nucleated cells, counts were estimated from reference gene primer amplification. This table comes from immunoSEQ multiplex PCR, and its TCRdb copy is limited to in-frame clones, with some not included. The V and J calls and clone size come from that table; D and trimming were worked out from the DNA. The profile shows under 250,000 clones, 65% to 85% of them singletons. The data stem from a study of blood T cell repertoires in COVID-19. Study-wide context: Samples came from the United States, Italy and Spain, spanning acute and convalescent COVID-19.

CDR3 length equals 14 residues. V lost 9 bases and J 2 bases, leaving 13 bases between the germline ends. Germline V CDR1 and CDR2: ENHRY, SYGVKD. The clonotype comes from a woman between 40 and 50 years old who had recovered from COVID-19. The chain employs TRBV10-3 and TRBJ2-2, with D tentatively TRBD2 (5 bases). The specimen was peripheral blood. This chain's CDR3 is CAINPGNNTGELFF. CDR3 bases: TGTGCCATTAACCCGGGGAATAACACCGGGGAGCTGTTTTTT.